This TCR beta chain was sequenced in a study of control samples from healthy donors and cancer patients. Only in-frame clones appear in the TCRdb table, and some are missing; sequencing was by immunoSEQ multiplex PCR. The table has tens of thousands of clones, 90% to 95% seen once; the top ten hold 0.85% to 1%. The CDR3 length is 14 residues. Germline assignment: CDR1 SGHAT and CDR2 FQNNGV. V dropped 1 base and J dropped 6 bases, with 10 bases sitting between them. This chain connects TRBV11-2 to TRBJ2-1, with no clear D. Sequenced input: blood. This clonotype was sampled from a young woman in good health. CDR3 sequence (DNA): TGTGCCAGCAGCTTAGGGGCTTTCGTCAATGAGCAGTTCTTC. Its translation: CASSLGAFVNEQFF.